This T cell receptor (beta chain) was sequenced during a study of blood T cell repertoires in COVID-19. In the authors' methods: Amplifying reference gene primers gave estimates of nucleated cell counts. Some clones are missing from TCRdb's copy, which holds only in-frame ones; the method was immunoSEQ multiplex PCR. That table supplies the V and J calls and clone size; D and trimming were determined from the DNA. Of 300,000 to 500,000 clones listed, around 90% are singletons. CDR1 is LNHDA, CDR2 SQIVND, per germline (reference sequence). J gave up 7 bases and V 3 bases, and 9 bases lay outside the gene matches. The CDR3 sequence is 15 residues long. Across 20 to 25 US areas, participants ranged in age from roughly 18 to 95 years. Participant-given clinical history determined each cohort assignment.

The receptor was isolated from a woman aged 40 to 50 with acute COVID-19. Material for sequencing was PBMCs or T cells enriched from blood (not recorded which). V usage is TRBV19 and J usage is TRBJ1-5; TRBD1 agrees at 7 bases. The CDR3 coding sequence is TGTGCCAGTAGTATCGCACAGGGGAGAGGCCAGCCCCAGCATTTT. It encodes CASSIAQGRGQPQHF. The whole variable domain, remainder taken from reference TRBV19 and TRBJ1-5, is DGGITQSPKYLFRKEGQNVTLSCEQNLNHDAMYWYRQDPGQGLRLIYYSQIVNDFQKGDIAEGYSVSREKKESFPLTVTSAQKNPTAFYLCASSIAQGRGQPQHFGDGTRLSIL.